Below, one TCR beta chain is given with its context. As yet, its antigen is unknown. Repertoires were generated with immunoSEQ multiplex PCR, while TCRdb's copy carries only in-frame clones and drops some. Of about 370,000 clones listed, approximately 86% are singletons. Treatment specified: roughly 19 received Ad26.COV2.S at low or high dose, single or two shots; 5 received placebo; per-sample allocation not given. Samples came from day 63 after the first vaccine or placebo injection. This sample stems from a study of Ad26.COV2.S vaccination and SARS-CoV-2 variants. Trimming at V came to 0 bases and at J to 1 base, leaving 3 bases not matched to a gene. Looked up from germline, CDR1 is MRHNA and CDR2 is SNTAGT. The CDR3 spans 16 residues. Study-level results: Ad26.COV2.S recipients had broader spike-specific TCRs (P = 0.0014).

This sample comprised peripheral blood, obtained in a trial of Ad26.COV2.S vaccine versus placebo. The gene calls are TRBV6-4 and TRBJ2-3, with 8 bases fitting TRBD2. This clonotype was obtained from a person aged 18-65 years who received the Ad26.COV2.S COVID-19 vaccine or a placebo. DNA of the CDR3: TGTGCCAGCAGTGACTCTACGGGGGGGGGCACAGATACGCAGTATTTT. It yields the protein CASSDSTGGGTDTQYF.